Following are 2 T cell receptor beta chains from one sample sequenced in a study of T cell responses to AZD1222 COVID-19 vaccine. Sequencing used immunoSEQ multiplex PCR; TCRdb keeps in-frame clones, though not all of them. The repertoire holds about 150,000 clones, with 90% as singletons. The sequencing here drew on peripheral blood, taken on day 0 of AZD1222 vaccination. Receptors originate from an adult in good health.

This clone has more than one count but fewer than ten. The chain recombines TRBV28 with TRBJ2-7, with TRBD2 identical over 8 bases. Germline-derived CDR1 and CDR2 are MDHEN and SYDVKM. Trimming removed 5 bases from V and 3 bases from J; junction bases left unmatched: 9. CDR3 size: 15 residues. In DNA, the CDR3 is TGTGCCAGCAGTGGGTGGACTAGCAGCCTCTACGAGCAGTACTTC. Its protein product is CASSGWTSSLYEQYF.

CDR3 bases: TGCGCCAGCAGACCATCGGGACTAGTAGGAAATGAGCAGTTCTTC. Residues: CASRPSGLVGNEQFF. The rearrangement uses TRBV4-1 and TRBJ2-1; 8 nucleotides match TRBD2. With 6 bases clipped from V and 7 bases from J, the junction kept 11 bases outside the gene matches. The germline CDR1 and CDR2 sequences are MGHRA and YSYEKL. The CDR3 contains 15 residues.